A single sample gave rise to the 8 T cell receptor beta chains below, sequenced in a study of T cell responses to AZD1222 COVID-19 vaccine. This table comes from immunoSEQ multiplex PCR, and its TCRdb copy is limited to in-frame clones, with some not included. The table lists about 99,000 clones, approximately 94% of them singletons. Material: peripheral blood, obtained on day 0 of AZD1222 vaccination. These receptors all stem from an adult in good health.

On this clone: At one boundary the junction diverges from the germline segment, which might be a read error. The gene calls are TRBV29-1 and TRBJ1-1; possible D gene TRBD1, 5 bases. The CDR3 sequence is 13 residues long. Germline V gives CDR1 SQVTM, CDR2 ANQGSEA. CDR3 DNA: TGCAGCGCTGAAGGACACGTGGGGACTGAAGCTTTCTTT. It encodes CSAEGHVGTEAFF.

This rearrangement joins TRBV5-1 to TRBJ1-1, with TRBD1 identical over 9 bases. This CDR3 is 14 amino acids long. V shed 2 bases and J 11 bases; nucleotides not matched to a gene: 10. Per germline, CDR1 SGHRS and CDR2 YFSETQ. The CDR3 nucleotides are TGCGCCAGCAGCTTATGGACAGGGGAGGCCATGGCTTTCTTT. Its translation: CASSLWTGEAMAFF.

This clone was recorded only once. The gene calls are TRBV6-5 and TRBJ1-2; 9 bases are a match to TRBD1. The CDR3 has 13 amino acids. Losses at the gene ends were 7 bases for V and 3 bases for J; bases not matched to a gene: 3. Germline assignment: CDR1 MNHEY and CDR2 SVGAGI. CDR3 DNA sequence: TGTGCCAGCAACGGACAGGGGTACTATGGCTACACCTTC. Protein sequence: CASNGQGYYGYTF.

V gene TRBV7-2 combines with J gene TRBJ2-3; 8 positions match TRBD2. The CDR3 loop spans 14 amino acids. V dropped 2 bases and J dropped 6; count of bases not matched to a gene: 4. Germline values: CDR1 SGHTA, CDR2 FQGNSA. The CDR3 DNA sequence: TGTGCCAGCAGCTTATCTGGCGGGAGGGATACGCAGTATTTT. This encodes CASSLSGGRDTQYF.

The CDR3 DNA reads TGTGCCAGCAGCTTAGGACAGGGTTCCTACAATGAGCAGTTCTTC. This gives the protein CASSLGQGSYNEQFF. The chain is built from TRBV5-4 and TRBJ2-1; 8 bases fit TRBD1. V shed 2 bases and J 1 base; nucleotides not matched to a gene: 2. CDR1 SGHNT and CDR2 YYREEE come from the germline V gene (reference sequence). There are 15 residues in the CDR3.

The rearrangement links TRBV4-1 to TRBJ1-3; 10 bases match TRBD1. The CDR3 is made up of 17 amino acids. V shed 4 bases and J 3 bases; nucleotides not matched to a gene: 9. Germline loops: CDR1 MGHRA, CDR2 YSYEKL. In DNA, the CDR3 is TGCGCCAGCAGCCTCCGGGACAGGGGCTTAGTTGGAAACACCATATATTTT. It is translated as CASSLRDRGLVGNTIYF.

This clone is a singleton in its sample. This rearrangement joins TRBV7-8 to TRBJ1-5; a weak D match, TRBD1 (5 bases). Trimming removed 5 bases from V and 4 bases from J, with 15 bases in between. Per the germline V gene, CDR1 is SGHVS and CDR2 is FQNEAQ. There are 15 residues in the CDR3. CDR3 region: CASSVRRGSNQPQHF. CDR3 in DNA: TGTGCCAGCAGCGTCCGCCGGGGGAGTAATCAGCCCCAGCATTTT.

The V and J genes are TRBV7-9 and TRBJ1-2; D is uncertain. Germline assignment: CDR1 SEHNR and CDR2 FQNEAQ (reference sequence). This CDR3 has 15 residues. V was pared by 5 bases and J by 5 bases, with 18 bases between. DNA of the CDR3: TGTGCCAGCAGCCCCTCTCGTAGGGCAATTTATGGCTACACCTTC. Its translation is CASSPSRRAIYGYTF.